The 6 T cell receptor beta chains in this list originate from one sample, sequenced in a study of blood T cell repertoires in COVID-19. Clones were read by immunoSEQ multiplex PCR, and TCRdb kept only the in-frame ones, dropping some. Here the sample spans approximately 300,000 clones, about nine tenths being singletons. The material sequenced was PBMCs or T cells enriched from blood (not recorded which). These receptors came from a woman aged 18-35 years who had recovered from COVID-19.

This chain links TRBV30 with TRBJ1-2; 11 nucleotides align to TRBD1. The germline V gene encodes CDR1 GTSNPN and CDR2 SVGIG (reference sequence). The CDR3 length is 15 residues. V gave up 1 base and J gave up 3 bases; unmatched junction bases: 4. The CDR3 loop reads CAWSAWTGGYYGYTF. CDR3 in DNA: TGTGCCTGGAGTGCCTGGACAGGGGGCTACTATGGCTACACCTTC.

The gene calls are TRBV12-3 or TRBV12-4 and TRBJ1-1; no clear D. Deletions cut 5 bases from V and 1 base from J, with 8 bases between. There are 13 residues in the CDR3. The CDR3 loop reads CASSLHGNTEAFF. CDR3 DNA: TGTGCCAGCAGTCTTCACGGGAACACTGAAGCTTTCTTT.

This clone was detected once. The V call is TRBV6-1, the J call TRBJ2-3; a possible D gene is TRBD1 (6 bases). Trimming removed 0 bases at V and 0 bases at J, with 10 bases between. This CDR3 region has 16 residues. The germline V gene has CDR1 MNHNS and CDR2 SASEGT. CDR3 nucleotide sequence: TGTGCCAGCAGTGAAGCGCAGGGGACGAGCACAGATACGCAGTATTTT. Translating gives CASSEAQGTSTDTQYF.

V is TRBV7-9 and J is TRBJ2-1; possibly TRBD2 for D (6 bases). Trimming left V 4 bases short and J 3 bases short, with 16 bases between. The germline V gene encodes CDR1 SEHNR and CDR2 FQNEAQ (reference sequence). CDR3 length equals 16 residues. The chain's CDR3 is CASSWIGRSGYNEQFF. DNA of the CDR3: TGTGCCAGCAGCTGGATCGGTCGTAGCGGCTACAATGAGCAGTTCTTC. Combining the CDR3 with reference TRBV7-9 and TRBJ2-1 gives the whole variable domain DTGVSQNPRHKITKRGQNVTFRCDPISEHNRLYWYRQTLGQGPEFLTYFQNEAQLEKSRLLSDRFSAERPKGSFSTLEIQRTEQGDSAMYLCASSWIGRSGYNEQFFGPGTRLTVL.

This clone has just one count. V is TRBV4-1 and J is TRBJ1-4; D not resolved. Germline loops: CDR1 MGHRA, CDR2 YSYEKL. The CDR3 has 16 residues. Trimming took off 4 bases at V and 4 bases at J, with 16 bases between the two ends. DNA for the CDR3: TGCGCCAGCAGCCGAGTCGACATTAGGTATAATGAAAAACTGTTTTTT. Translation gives CASSRVDIRYNEKLFF.

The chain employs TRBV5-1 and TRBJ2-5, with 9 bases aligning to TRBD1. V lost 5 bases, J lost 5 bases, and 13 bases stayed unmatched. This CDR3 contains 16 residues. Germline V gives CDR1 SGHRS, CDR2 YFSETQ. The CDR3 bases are TGCGCCAGCAGAACCGGGACAGGGTCTCTCCGGGAGACCCAGTACTTC. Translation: CASRTGTGSLRETQYF. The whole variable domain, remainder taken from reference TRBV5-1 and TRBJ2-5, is KAGVTQTPRYLIKTRGQQVTLSCSPISGHRSVSWYQQTPGQGLQFLFEYFSETQRNKGNFPGRFSGRQFSNSRSEMNVSTLELGDSALYLCASRTGTGSLRETQYFGPGTRLLVL.